The 28 T cell receptor beta chains below all came from one sample that was sequenced in a study of OX40 agonist ivuxolimab in advanced cancers. Data came from immunoSEQ multiplex PCR; TCRdb stores just in-frame clones and leaves some out. In the table there are about 79,000 clones, 65% to 85% of which are singletons. The sequences come from CD4+ or CD8+ T cells sorted from blood, collected in a trial of the OX40 agonist ivuxolimab. The receptors shown here come from an adult with an advanced solid tumor such as melanoma, head and neck, liver or kidney cancer.

This chain connects TRBV14 to TRBJ2-2; 7 positions agree with TRBD2. With V trimmed by 4 bases and J by 1 base, 21 bases remained unmatched. This CDR3 has 21 amino acids. CDR1 and CDR2 from the germline V gene are SGHDN and FVKESK. CDR3 sequence (DNA): TGTGCCAGCAGCCCCCGGGCGGGCCTCCTCACCAGCGGGGTGAACACCGGGGAGCTGTTTTTT. Its protein product is CASSPRAGLLTSGVNTGELFF. The entire variable domain, with the rest obtained from reference TRBV14 and TRBJ2-2, is as follows: EAGVTQFPSHSVIEKGQTVTLRCDPISGHDNLYWYRRVMGKEIKFLLHFVKESKQDESGMPNNRFLAERTGGTYSTLKVQPAELEDSGVYFCASSPRAGLLTSGVNTGELFFGEGSRLTVL.

A single count supports this clone. This chain's CDR3 is CASSPRDRGFHEQFF. The CDR3 region has the DNA TGTGCCAGCTCACCCCGGGACAGGGGTTTCCATGAGCAGTTCTTC. V is TRBV18 and J is TRBJ2-1; 10 bases are shared with TRBD1. This CDR3 contains 15 residues. CDR1 and CDR2 from the germline V gene are KGHSH and LQKENI. The junction had 7 bases not matched to a gene; V was cut back by 3 bases and J by 8 bases.

In DNA, the CDR3 is TGTGCCAGCAGCCGCAGGGGGTCCTACGAGCAGTACTTC. Translating gives CASSRRGSYEQYF. The J gene is TRBJ2-7, the V gene TRBV11-3; TRBD1 agrees at 7 bases. With 5 bases clipped from V and 1 base from J, the junction kept 2 bases outside the gene matches. CDR1 is SGHNT, CDR2 YENEEA, per germline. The CDR3 has 13 amino acids.

This sequence joins TRBV19 and TRBJ2-2; the match to TRBD2 covers 9 bases. Germline V gives CDR1 LNHDA, CDR2 SQIVND (reference sequence). Losses at the gene ends were 10 bases for V and 3 bases for J; bases not matched to a gene: 15. The CDR3 is 17 residues long. CDR3 sequence: CATKTAGSGSYTGELFF. The DNA for the CDR3 is TGTGCCACAAAAACGGCGGGTAGCGGGAGTTACACCGGGGAGCTGTTTTTT. Looking up the rest from reference TRBV19 and TRBJ2-2 gives the full variable domain: DGGITQSPKYLFRKEGQNVTLSCEQNLNHDAMYWYRQDPGQGLRLIYYSQIVNDFQKGDIAEGYSVSREKKESFPLTVTSAQKNPTAFYLCATKTAGSGSYTGELFFGEGSRLTVL.

This rearrangement joins TRBV6-5 to TRBJ1-1, with 10 bases fitting TRBD1. The CDR3 is made up of 16 amino acids. V lost 0 bases and J lost 1; bases outside the gene matches: 2. Germline V gene lookup returns CDR1 MNHEY and CDR2 SVGAGI. The CDR3 bases are TGTGCCAGCAGTTACTCGAGGGACAGGGGGAACACTGAAGCTTTCTTT. Its translation is CASSYSRDRGNTEAFF.

The CDR3 here is CASSWVNYGYTF. The DNA for the CDR3 is TGTGCCAGCAGTTGGGTAAACTATGGCTACACCTTC. The chain uses TRBV2 and TRBJ1-2; D is uncertain. The CDR3 length is 12 residues. Trimming took 5 bases from V and 2 from J, leaving 6 bases between them. CDR1 is SNHLY, CDR2 FYNNEI, per germline.

In its sample, this clone was seen once. The CDR3 coding sequence is TGTGCCAGCAGTTACCCGGGACAGGGGAACAATGAGCAGTTCTTC. Translation: CASSYPGQGNNEQFF. This rearrangement joins TRBV6-6 to TRBJ2-1, with 10 bases aligning to TRBD1. J lost 5 bases, V lost 2 bases, and 3 bases had no gene match. Germline CDR1 is MNHNY and CDR2 is SVGAGI (reference sequence). This CDR3 comprises 15 residues.

This clone was detected a few times. The chain links TRBV7-2 to TRBJ1-5, with no clear D. The length of the CDR3 is 16 residues. Trimming removed 1 base at V and 2 bases at J, with 12 bases between. Germline V gives CDR1 SGHTA, CDR2 FQGNSA. This chain's CDR3 is CASSLEVGSGNQPQHF. CDR3 bases: TGTGCCAGCAGCTTAGAGGTAGGGAGTGGCAATCAGCCCCAGCATTTT.

This clone occurred once. The chain recombines TRBV27 with TRBJ2-5; 9 bases match TRBD2. V lost 0 bases to trimming and J lost 2 bases; unmatched junction nucleotides: 7. The CDR3 loop spans 17 amino acids. Germline V gives CDR1 MNHEY, CDR2 SMNVEV (reference sequence). The CDR3 sequence is CASSLSGTSFLQETQYF. As DNA, the CDR3 is TGTGCCAGCAGTTTATCCGGGACTAGCTTCCTACAAGAGACCCAGTACTTC.

This clone was seen once. The V and J genes are TRBV4-2 and TRBJ2-5; 9 bases agree with TRBD2. CDR1 and CDR2 from the germline V gene are LGHNA and YNFKEQ. V gave up 1 base and J gave up 2 bases; unmatched junction bases: 5. There are 16 residues in the CDR3. The CDR3 here is CASSQVGLAGQETQYF. CDR3 bases: TGTGCCAGCAGCCAAGTTGGTCTAGCGGGACAAGAGACCCAGTACTTC.

The chain uses TRBV9 and TRBJ1-4; 9 bases line up with TRBD1. Germline CDR1 reads SGDLS; CDR2 reads YYNGEE. This CDR3 is 14 amino acids long. V was clipped by 4 bases and J by 6 bases; unmatched bases: 4. This CDR3 reads CASSFRTGDEKLFF. The CDR3 region has the DNA TGTGCCAGCAGCTTCCGGACAGGGGATGAAAAACTGTTTTTT. Variable domain in full (rest from reference TRBV9 and TRBJ1-4): DSGVTQTPKHLITATGQRVTLRCSPRSGDLSVYWYQQSLDQGLQFLIQYYNGEERAKGNILERFSAQQFPDLHSELNLSSLELGDSALYFCASSFRTGDEKLFFGSGTQLSVL.

The rearrangement uses TRBV7-8 and TRBJ2-3; D is perhaps TRBD2 (6 bases). V was shortened by 2 bases and J by 2 bases, with 11 bases between the two germline ends. Germline V gives CDR1 SGHVS, CDR2 FQNEAQ. CDR3 length: 15 residues. The CDR3 coding sequence is TGTGCCAGCAGCTTACCGGGAGCGGCCACAGATACGCAGTATTTT. As protein: CASSLPGAATDTQYF.

The chain joins TRBV7-2 to TRBJ2-7; D might be TRBD1 (5 bases). Trimming left V 5 bases short and J 4 bases short, with 15 bases between. This CDR3 has 14 amino acids. The germline CDR1 and CDR2 sequences are SGHTA and FQGNSA. The CDR3 region is CASSLRQGIYEQYF. As DNA, the CDR3 is TGTGCCAGCAGCCTACGCCAGGGTATTTACGAGCAGTACTTC. The full variable domain, its missing parts supplied by reference TRBV7-2 and TRBJ2-7, is GAGVSQSPSNKVTEKGKDVELRCDPISGHTALYWYRQSLGQGLEFLIYFQGNSAPDKSGLPSDRFSAERTGGSVSTLTIQRTQQEDSAVYLCASSLRQGIYEQYFGPGTRLTVT.

This clone was observed a few times. The V and J genes are TRBV27 and TRBJ1-1; D is undetermined. This CDR3 contains 14 residues. From germline, CDR1 is MNHEY and CDR2 SMNVEV (reference sequence). V was pared by 5 bases and J by 0 bases, with 10 bases between. CDR3 sequence reads: CASSGYTLNTEAFF. DNA of the CDR3: TGTGCCAGCAGTGGTTATACCTTGAACACTGAAGCTTTCTTT.

In its sample, this clone was seen a few times. The gene calls are TRBV4-3 and TRBJ2-1; TRBD1 agrees at 11 bases. V shed 1 base and J 3 bases; nucleotides not matched to a gene: 2. The CDR3 sequence is 16 residues long. Germline-derived CDR1 and CDR2 are LGHNA and YSLEER. For the CDR3, the DNA is TGCGCCAGCAGCCAAGCCGGGACAGGGGGCTACAATGAGCAGTTCTTC. Translated, it gives CASSQAGTGGYNEQFF.

This rearrangement joins TRBV2 to TRBJ2-7; D remains unclear. Germline CDR1 is SNHLY and CDR2 is FYNNEI. V lost 11 bases and J 6 bases, leaving 20 bases between the germline ends. The CDR3 spans 13 residues. The CDR3 DNA reads as TGTGCCGGAAGAGGTCCCTTAGGGTCCGAGCAGTACTTC. This encodes CAGRGPLGSEQYF.

A few counts support this clone. The V gene is TRBV6-5, the J gene TRBJ2-1; 14 bases are a match to TRBD2. The length of the CDR3 is 16 residues. V lost 4 bases and J lost 7; bases outside the gene matches: 6. Germline CDR1 reads MNHEY; CDR2 reads SVGAGI. CDR3 amino acids: CASSSLTSGRVNEQFF. In DNA form, the CDR3 reads TGTGCCAGCAGTTCCCTGACTAGCGGGAGGGTAAATGAGCAGTTCTTC.

This rearrangement joins TRBV19 to TRBJ1-1; 7 bases are shared with TRBD1. J was trimmed by 7 bases and V by 5 bases; bases with no gene match: 4. The V gene's germline CDR1 is LNHDA and CDR2 SQIVND (reference sequence). This CDR3 has 12 amino acids. The CDR3 spells CASSLRTGEAFF. The CDR3 nucleotides are TGTGCCAGTAGTTTGAGGACAGGTGAAGCTTTCTTT. The entire variable domain, with the rest obtained from reference TRBV19 and TRBJ1-1, is as follows: DGGITQSPKYLFRKEGQNVTLSCEQNLNHDAMYWYRQDPGQGLRLIYYSQIVNDFQKGDIAEGYSVSREKKESFPLTVTSAQKNPTAFYLCASSLRTGEAFFGQGTRLTVV.

This chain uses TRBV7-2 with TRBJ1-1; D unresolved. This CDR3 comprises 13 residues. Trimming cost V 1 base and J 4 bases, with 7 bases left between them. CDR1 and CDR2 from the germline V gene are SGHTA and FQGNSA. CDR3 region: CASSLGAGTEAFF. CDR3 coding DNA: TGTGCCAGCAGCTTAGGTGCGGGCACTGAAGCTTTCTTT.

The chain carries TRBV5-4 and TRBJ2-5; no clear D. Germline values: CDR1 SGHNT, CDR2 YYREEE (reference sequence). This CDR3 spans 13 amino acids. Trimming pared 1 base from V and 6 bases from J, leaving 10 bases between. The chain's CDR3 is CASSLPSAKTQYF. CDR3 nucleotide sequence: TGTGCCAGCAGCTTGCCTTCTGCTAAGACCCAGTACTTC.

The rearrangement links TRBV5-6 to TRBJ1-2; the D is unclear. CDR1 is SGHDT and CDR2 is YYEEEE in the germline V gene. The CDR3 is 12 amino acids. V dropped 3 bases and J dropped 8 bases, with 11 bases sitting between them. In DNA, the CDR3 is TGTGCCAGCAGCTCGAATTCGCGGGGCTACACCTTC. This sequence encodes CASSSNSRGYTF.

This rearrangement joins TRBV5-1 to TRBJ2-3, with D maybe TRBD1 (5 bases). Trimming removed 0 bases at V and 3 bases at J, with 8 bases between. The germline CDR1 and CDR2 sequences are SGHRS and YFSETQ. This CDR3 is 14 amino acids long. The CDR3 bases are TGCGCCAGCAGCTTGGCCCCAGGGACAGATACGCAGTATTTT. It is translated as CASSLAPGTDTQYF.

This clone was seen once. V and J are TRBV27 and TRBJ1-1; D not resolved. The V and J ends lost 3 bases and 3 bases respectively, with 8 bases between them. The CDR3 totals 13 residues. Germline V gene data show CDR1 as MNHEY and CDR2 as SMNVEV (reference sequence). CDR3 DNA sequence: TGTGCCAGCAGTTTGGTTAGAGACACTGAAGCTTTCTTT. Protein product: CASSLVRDTEAFF.

This clone has only one observation. V is TRBV5-1 and J is TRBJ2-1, with 11 bases aligning to TRBD2. CDR3 length: 16 amino acids. CDR1 and CDR2 from the germline V gene are SGHRS and YFSETQ. With V trimmed by 4 bases and J by 3 bases, 6 bases remained unmatched. CDR3 coding DNA: TGCGCCAGCAGCGCGGGACTAGCGGCGGTCTACAATGAGCAGTTCTTC. It translates to CASSAGLAAVYNEQFF.

The chain joins TRBV11-2 to TRBJ1-2; D is ambiguous. This CDR3 spans 15 amino acids. Germline CDR1 reads SGHAT; CDR2 reads FQNNGV. The V gene lost 1 base and the J gene lost 0 bases, with 9 bases spanning the gap. CDR3 bases: TGTGCCAGCAGCTTAGCCTCCGGGGCTAACTATGGCTACACCTTC. It yields the protein CASSLASGANYGYTF.

CDR3 region: CASSVRVQRSGTEAFF. The CDR3 DNA follows: TGTGCCAGCAGTGTACGGGTTCAGCGATCGGGCACTGAAGCTTTCTTT. V and J are TRBV25-1 and TRBJ1-1; the D is unclear. Germline CDR1 is MGHDK and CDR2 is SYGVNS. The CDR3 is made up of 16 amino acids. V was cut by 4 bases and J by 4 bases, with 19 bases left in between.

V is TRBV27 and J is TRBJ1-1; D gene unclear. CDR3 size: 13 residues. V lost 4 bases, J lost 2 bases, and 8 bases lay in between. The germline CDR1 and CDR2 sequences are MNHEY and SMNVEV (reference sequence). The CDR3 loop is CASSWAGNTEAFF. The CDR3 bases are TGTGCCAGCAGTTGGGCGGGAAACACTGAAGCTTTCTTT.

The J gene is TRBJ1-1, the V gene TRBV29-1; D gene unclear. This CDR3 is 13 amino acids long. Trimming cost V 5 bases and J 1 base, with 11 bases left between them. Germline V gives CDR1 SQVTM, CDR2 ANQGSEA. The CDR3 protein is CSVCQRPNTEAFF. CDR3 bases: TGCAGCGTTTGTCAGCGACCGAACACTGAAGCTTTCTTT.